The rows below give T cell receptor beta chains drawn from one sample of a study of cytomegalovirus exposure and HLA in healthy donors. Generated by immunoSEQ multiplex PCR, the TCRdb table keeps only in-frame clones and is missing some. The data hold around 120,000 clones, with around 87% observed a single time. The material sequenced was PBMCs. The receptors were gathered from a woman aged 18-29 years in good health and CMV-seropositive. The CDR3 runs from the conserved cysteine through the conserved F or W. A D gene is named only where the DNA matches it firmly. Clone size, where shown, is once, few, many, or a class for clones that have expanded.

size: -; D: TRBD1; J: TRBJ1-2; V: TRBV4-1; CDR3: CASSKGRQGEVGYTF; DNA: TGCGCCAGCAGCAAGGGGAGACAGGGTGAAGTCGGCTACACCTTC
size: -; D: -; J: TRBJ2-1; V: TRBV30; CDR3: CAWSVGGVINEQFF; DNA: TGTGCCTGGAGTGTCGGCGGGGTCATCAATGAGCAGTTCTTC
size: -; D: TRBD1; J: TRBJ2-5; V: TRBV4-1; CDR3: CASSQGQGVTQYF; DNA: TGCGCCAGCAGCCAGGGACAGGGAGTGACCCAGTACTTC
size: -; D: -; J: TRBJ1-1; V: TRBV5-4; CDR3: CASSLETVTNTEAFF; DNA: TGTGCCAGCAGCTTGGAGACAGTTACCAACACTGAAGCTTTCTTT
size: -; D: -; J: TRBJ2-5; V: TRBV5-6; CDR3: CASSLPSTGETQYF; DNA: TGTGCCAGCAGCTTGCCCAGTACCGGGGAGACCCAGTACTTC
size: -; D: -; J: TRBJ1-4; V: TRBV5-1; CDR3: CASSLDGATNEKLFF; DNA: TGCGCCAGCAGCTTGGACGGAGCAACTAATGAAAAACTGTTTTTT
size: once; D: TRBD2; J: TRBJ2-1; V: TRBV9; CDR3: CASSLTSGSRNEQFF; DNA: TGTGCCAGCAGCCTTACTAGCGGGAGTAGGAATGAGCAGTTCTTC
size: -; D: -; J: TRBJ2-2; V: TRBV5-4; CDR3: CASSSGQGGGTGELFF; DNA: TGTGCCAGCAGCTCAGGACAGGGAGGGGGCACCGGGGAGCTGTTTTTT
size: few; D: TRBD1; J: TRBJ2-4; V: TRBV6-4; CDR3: CASSERTGNIQYF; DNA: TGTGCCAGCAGTGAACGGACAGGGAACATTCAGTACTTC
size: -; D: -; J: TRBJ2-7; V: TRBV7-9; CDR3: CASQPDRSSYEQYF; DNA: TGTGCCAGCCAACCGGACAGAAGCTCCTACGAGCAGTACTTC
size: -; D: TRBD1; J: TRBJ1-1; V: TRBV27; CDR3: CASSYGWTLRPGQGTMNTEAFF; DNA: TGTGCCAGCAGTTACGGTTGGACCCTTAGGCCGGGACAGGGAACCATGAACACTGAAGCTTTCTTT
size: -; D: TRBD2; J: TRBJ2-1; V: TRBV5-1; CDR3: CASSLGGGSGNEQFF; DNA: TGCGCCAGCAGCTTAGGCGGGGGGTCGGGCAATGAGCAGTTCTTC
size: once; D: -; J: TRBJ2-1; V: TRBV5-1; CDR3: CASSQNFGFNEQFF; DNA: TGCGCCAGCAGCCAGAATTTCGGGTTCAATGAGCAGTTCTTC
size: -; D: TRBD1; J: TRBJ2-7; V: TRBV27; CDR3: CASSFLWAGQGRNEQYF; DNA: TGTGCCAGCAGTTTTTTGTGGGCGGGACAGGGTAGGAACGAGCAGTACTTC
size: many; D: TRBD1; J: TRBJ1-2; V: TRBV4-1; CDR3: CASSLSDRAWSGYTF; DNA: TGCGCCAGCAGCCTCTCGGACAGGGCGTGGAGCGGCTACACCTTC
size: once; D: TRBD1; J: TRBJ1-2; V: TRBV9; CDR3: CASSVTGAGGYTF; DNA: TGTGCCAGCAGCGTAACAGGGGCCGGTGGCTACACCTTC
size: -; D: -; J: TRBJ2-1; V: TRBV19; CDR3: CASSIRGQGEQFF; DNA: TGTGCCAGTAGTATCCGGGGACAAGGTGAGCAGTTCTTC
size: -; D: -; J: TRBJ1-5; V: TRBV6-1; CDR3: CASSPPPSGPQHF; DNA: TGTGCCAGCAGTCCACCCCCCTCGGGGCCCCAGCATTTT
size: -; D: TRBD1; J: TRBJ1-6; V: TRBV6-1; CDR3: CASSETGQGSSPLHF; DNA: TGTGCCAGCAGTGAAACGGGACAGGGTAGTTCACCCCTCCACTTT
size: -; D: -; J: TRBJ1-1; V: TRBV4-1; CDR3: CASSQTEAANTEAFF; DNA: TGCGCCAGCAGCCAAACGGAGGCGGCGAACACTGAAGCTTTCTTT
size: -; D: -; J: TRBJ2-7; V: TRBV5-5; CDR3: CASSLAGVTYEQYF; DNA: TGTGCCAGCAGCTTGGCCGGGGTTACCTACGAGCAGTACTTC
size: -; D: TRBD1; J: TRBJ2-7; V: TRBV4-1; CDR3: CASSQDRTGSYEQYF; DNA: TGCGCCAGCAGCCAAGATCGGACAGGCTCCTACGAGCAGTACTTC
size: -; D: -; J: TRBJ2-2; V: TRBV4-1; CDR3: CASSQVSWNTGELFF; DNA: TGCGCCAGCAGCCAAGTGAGCTGGAACACCGGGGAGCTGTTTTTT
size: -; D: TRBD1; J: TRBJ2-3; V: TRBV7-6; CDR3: CASRQGTGLTDTQYF; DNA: TGTGCCAGCAGACAAGGGACAGGGCTCACAGATACGCAGTATTTT
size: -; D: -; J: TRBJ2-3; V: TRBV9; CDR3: CASSVVAFTDTQYF; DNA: TGTGCCAGCAGCGTAGTAGCCTTCACAGATACGCAGTATTTT
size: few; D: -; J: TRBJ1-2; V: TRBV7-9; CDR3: CASSSLGRGGYTF; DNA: TGTGCCAGCAGCTCTTTGGGGAGGGGTGGCTACACCTTC
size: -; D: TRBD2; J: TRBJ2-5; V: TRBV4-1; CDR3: CASSGGGGLGSYQETQYF; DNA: TGCGCCAGCAGCGGGGGGGGAGGTTTGGGGTCCTACCAAGAGACCCAGTACTTC
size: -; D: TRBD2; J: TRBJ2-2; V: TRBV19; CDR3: CASRTSEITGELFF; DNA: TGTGCCAGCAGGACTAGCGAGATCACCGGGGAGCTGTTTTTT
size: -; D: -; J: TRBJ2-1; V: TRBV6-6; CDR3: CASSYKGGEQFF; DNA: TGTGCCAGCAGTTACAAGGGAGGTGAGCAGTTCTTC
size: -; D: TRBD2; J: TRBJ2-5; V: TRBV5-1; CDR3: CASSTRVAGETQYF; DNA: TGCGCCAGCAGCACCCGGGTAGCGGGGGAGACCCAGTACTTC
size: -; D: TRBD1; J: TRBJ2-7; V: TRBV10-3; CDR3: CATRGQIGSYEQYF; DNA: TGTGCCACCAGGGGACAGATAGGTTCCTACGAGCAGTACTTC
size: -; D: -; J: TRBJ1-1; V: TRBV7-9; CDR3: CASSLGRIEAFF; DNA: TGTGCCAGCAGCCTAGGGAGGATTGAAGCTTTCTTT
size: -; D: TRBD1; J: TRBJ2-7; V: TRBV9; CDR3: CASSVGQSNYEQYF; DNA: TGTGCCAGCAGCGTGGGACAGAGTAACTACGAGCAGTACTTC
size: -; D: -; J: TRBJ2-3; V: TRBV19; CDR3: CASSTQSGVTDTQYF; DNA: TGTGCCAGTAGTACCCAATCGGGAGTAACAGATACGCAGTATTTT
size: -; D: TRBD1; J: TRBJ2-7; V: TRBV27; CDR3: CASSLGTGFDYGEQYF; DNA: TGTGCCAGCAGTTTAGGGACAGGGTTCGACTACGGCGAGCAGTACTTC
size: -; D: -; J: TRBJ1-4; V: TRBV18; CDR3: CASSPREATNEKLFF; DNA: TGTGCCAGCTCACCACGGGAGGCAACTAATGAAAAACTGTTTTTT
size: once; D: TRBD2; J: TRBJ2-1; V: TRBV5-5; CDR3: CASSSTSDSYNEQFF; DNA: TGTGCCAGCAGCTCGACTAGCGACTCCTACAATGAGCAGTTCTTC
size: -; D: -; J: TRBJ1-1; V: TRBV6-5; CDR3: CASSRLSERNTEAFF; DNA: TGTGCCAGCAGCCGCCTAAGCGAAAGGAACACTGAAGCTTTCTTT
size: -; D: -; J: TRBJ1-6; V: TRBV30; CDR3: CAWTGAGASPSSYNSPLHF; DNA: TGTGCCTGGACGGGTGCAGGGGCCTCACCTAGCTCCTATAATTCACCCCTCCACTTT
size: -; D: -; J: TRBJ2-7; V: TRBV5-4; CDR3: CASSLEQGMGEQYF; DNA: TGTGCCAGCAGCTTGGAACAGGGAATGGGCGAGCAGTACTTC
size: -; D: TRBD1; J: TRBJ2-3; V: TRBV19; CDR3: CASSITGTGSADTQYF; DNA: TGTGCCAGTAGTATTACCGGGACAGGGTCCGCAGATACGCAGTATTTT
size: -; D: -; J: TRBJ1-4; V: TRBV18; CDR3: CASSRNGDNEKLFF; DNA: TGTGCCAGCTCACGTAACGGGGATAATGAAAAACTGTTTTTT
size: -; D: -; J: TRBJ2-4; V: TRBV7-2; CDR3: CASSSTAGQGNIQYF; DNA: TGTGCCAGCAGCTCGACCGCAGGGCAGGGAAACATTCAGTACTTC
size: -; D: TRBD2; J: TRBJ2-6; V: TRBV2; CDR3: CASSEQTSDPNSGANVLTF; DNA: TGTGCCAGCAGTGAACAGACTAGCGACCCGAACTCTGGGGCCAACGTCCTGACTTTC
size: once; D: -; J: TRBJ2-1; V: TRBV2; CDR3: CASSDLAPYNEQFF; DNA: TGTGCCAGCAGTGACTTAGCCCCCTACAATGAGCAGTTCTTC
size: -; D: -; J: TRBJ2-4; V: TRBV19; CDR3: CASSSGQINIQYF; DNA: TGTGCCAGTAGTTCCGGACAGATAAACATTCAGTACTTC
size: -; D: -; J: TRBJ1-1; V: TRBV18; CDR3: CASSPRSSTEAFF; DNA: TGTGCCAGCTCACCACGGAGTTCCACTGAAGCTTTCTTT
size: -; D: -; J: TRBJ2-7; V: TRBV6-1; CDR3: CASSAGGGSYEQYF; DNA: TGTGCCAGCAGTGCCGGTGGCGGGTCCTACGAGCAGTACTTC
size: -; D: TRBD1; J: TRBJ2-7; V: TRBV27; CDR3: CASSPTGTGGEQYF; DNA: TGTGCCAGCAGTCCGACCGGGACAGGGGGCGAGCAGTACTTC
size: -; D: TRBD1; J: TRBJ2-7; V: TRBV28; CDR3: CASSLESSQGAEQYF; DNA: TGTGCCAGCAGTTTAGAGTCCTCACAGGGGGCCGAGCAGTACTTC
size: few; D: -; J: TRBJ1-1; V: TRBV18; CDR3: CASSPSVRRNTEAFF; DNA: TGTGCCAGCTCACCAAGTGTTCGGAGGAACACTGAAGCTTTCTTT
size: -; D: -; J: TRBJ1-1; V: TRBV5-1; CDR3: CASSFHGSTYMNTEAFF; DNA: TGCGCCAGCAGCTTCCACGGGAGCACTTACATGAACACTGAAGCTTTCTTT
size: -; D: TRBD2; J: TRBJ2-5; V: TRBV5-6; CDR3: CASSLGLAGGETQYF; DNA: TGTGCCAGCAGCTTAGGACTAGCGGGAGGAGAGACCCAGTACTTC
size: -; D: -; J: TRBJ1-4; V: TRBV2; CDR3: CASSDAGRPNEKLFF; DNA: TGTGCCAGCAGTGATGCAGGGCGACCTAATGAAAAACTGTTTTTT